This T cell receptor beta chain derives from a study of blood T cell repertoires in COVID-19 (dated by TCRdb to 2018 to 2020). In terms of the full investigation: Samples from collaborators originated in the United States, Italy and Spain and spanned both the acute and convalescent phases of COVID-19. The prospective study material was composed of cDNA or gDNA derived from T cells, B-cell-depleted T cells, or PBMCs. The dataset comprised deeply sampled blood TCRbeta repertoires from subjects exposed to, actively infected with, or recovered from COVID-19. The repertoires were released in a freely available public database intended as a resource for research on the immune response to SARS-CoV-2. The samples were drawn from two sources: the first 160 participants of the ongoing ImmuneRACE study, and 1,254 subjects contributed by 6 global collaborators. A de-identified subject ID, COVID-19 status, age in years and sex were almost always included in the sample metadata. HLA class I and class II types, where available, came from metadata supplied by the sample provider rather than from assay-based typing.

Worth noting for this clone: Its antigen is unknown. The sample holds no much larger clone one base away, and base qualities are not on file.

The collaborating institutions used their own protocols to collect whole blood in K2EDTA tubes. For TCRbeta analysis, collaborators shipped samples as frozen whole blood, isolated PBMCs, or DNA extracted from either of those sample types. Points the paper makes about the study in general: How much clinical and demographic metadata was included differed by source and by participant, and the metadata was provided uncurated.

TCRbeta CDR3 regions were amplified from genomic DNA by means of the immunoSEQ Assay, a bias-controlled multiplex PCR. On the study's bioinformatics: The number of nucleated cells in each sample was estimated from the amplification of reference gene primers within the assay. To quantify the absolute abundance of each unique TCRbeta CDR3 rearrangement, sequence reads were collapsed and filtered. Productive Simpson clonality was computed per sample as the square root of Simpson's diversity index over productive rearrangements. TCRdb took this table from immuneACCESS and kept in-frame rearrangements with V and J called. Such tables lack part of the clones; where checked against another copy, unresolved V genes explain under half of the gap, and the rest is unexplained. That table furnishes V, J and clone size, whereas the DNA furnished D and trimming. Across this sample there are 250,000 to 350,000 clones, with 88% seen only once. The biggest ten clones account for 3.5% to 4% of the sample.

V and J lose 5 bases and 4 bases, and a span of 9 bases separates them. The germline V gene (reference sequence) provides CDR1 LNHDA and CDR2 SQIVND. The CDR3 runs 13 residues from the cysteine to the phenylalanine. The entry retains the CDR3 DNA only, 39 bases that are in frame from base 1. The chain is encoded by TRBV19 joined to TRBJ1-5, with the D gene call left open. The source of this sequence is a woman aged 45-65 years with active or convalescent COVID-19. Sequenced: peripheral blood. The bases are TGTGCCAGTAGTTCCGGGTATAATCAGCCCCAGCATTTT. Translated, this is CASSSGYNQPQHF.